Shown below are 20 T cell receptor beta chains from a single sample sequenced in a study of cytomegalovirus exposure and HLA in healthy donors. The method was immunoSEQ multiplex PCR; TCRdb's version includes in-frame clones alone and lacks a portion of them. In the table there are around 150,000 clones, approximately 86% of which are singletons. The specimen sequenced was PBMCs. All receptors come from a woman younger than 30 in good health and CMV-seronegative.

This chain links TRBV7-2 with TRBJ2-6; D possibly corresponds to TRBD2 (7 bases). The V gene's germline CDR1 is SGHTA and CDR2 FQGNSA. Between the trimmed V and J ends, which lost 4 bases and 3 bases, there was a span of 19 bases. The CDR3 extends over 18 amino acids. Written as DNA, the CDR3 is TGTGCCAGCAGCTCTGGCGGGGGCAGGGTAGGTGGGGCCAACGTCCTGACTTTC. Translating gives CASSSGGGRVGGANVLTF.

The rearrangement joins TRBV6-5 to TRBJ2-7; perhaps TRBD2 as D (5 bases). Germline V gene data show CDR1 as MNHEY and CDR2 as SVGAGI. Deletions cut 2 bases from V and 3 bases from J, with 8 bases between. This CDR3 contains 13 residues. This CDR3 is CASSYSSVYEQYF. CDR3 DNA sequence: TGTGCCAGCAGTTACAGTAGCGTCTACGAGCAGTACTTC.

The genes are TRBV19 and TRBJ2-7, with 9 bases fitting TRBD1. The germline V gene has CDR1 LNHDA and CDR2 SQIVND (reference sequence). The CDR3 covers 15 residues. Trimming cost V 7 bases and J 3 bases; bases outside gene matches: 10. Here the CDR3 DNA reads TGTGCCAGTAAAGGAGGACAGGGGAAGCTCTACGAGCAGTACTTC. This encodes CASKGGQGKLYEQYF.

This clone has just one count. The rearrangement joins TRBV4-1 to TRBJ1-1; maybe TRBD1 (6 bases). The CDR3 runs to 15 residues. V was trimmed by 5 bases and J by 10 bases, leaving 23 bases between them. Germline V gene data show CDR1 as MGHRA and CDR2 as YSYEKL. CDR3 nucleotide sequence: TGCGCCAGCAGCAAATCCCGTGACAGGACTTATGGAGCTTTCTTT. Translating it yields CASSKSRDRTYGAFF.

The V gene is TRBV6-1, the J gene TRBJ2-7; perhaps TRBD1 as D (6 bases). The V and J ends lost 10 bases and 3 bases respectively, with 16 bases between them. Germline CDR1 and CDR2: MNHNS and SASEGT. This CDR3 region has 13 residues. The CDR3 nucleotides are TGTGCCACCGAGGACAGAGCGAACTACGAGCAGTACTTC. It translates to CATEDRANYEQYF.

The J gene is TRBJ2-7, the V gene TRBV6-5, with D possibly matching TRBD1 (6 bases). The CDR3 runs 15 residues. Germline loops: CDR1 MNHEY, CDR2 SVGAGI. V lost 6 bases and J lost 3, with 18 bases in between. The CDR3 here is CASSQGRGKIYEQYF. In DNA, the CDR3 is TGTGCCAGCAGCCAAGGCAGGGGCAAAATCTACGAGCAGTACTTC.

This clone was observed a few times. The gene calls are TRBV28 and TRBJ2-7; D is unclear. The CDR3 is 12 amino acids. Germline CDR1 MDHEN, CDR2 SYDVKM. The V end lost 5 bases, the J end lost 4 bases, and 9 bases lay between the germline ends. The CDR3 protein is CASSKAKYEQYF. DNA for the CDR3: TGTGCCAGCAGTAAAGCCAAGTACGAGCAGTACTTC.

The V and J genes are TRBV2 and TRBJ2-1; 7 bases match TRBD2. Unmatched junction bases numbered 3, after V lost 0 bases and J lost 7 bases. The CDR3 spans 14 residues. Germline CDR1 is SNHLY and CDR2 is FYNNEI. CDR3 residues: CASSEARTRNEQFF. CDR3 bases: TGTGCCAGCAGTGAAGCCCGGACTAGGAATGAGCAGTTCTTC.

The chain recombines TRBV4-1 with TRBJ2-7; the match to TRBD1 covers 10 bases. The germline V gene encodes CDR1 MGHRA and CDR2 YSYEKL. J was trimmed by 4 bases and V by 2 bases; bases with no gene match: 5. The CDR3 length is 15 residues. CDR3 sequence: CASSQFGQGDYEQYF. The DNA of the CDR3 is TGCGCCAGCAGCCAATTTGGACAGGGGGATTACGAGCAGTACTTC.

This chain links TRBV6-5 with TRBJ2-3, with D perhaps matching TRBD2 (5 bases). Germline V gene sequence: CDR1 MNHEY, CDR2 SVGAGI. V was trimmed by 5 bases and J by 4 bases, leaving 10 bases between them. The CDR3 length is 13 residues. The CDR3 DNA sequence: TGTGCCAGCAGTCCTAGCCTCCCAGATACGCAGTATTTT. Translating gives CASSPSLPDTQYF.

There are a few counts of this clone. The same CDR3 arises from other DNA sequences in this sample as well. The chain is built from TRBV19 and TRBJ1-2, with D tentatively TRBD1 (6 bases). The V end lost 1 base, the J end lost 1 base, and 7 bases lay between the germline ends. Germline V gives CDR1 LNHDA, CDR2 SQIVND (reference sequence). CDR3 length equals 14 residues. The CDR3 nucleotides are TGTGCCAGTAGTATAGGCAGGGGTAACTATGGCTACACCTTC. It yields the protein CASSIGRGNYGYTF. Looking up the rest from reference TRBV19 and TRBJ1-2 gives the full variable domain: DGGITQSPKYLFRKEGQNVTLSCEQNLNHDAMYWYRQDPGQGLRLIYYSQIVNDFQKGDIAEGYSVSREKKESFPLTVTSAQKNPTAFYLCASSIGRGNYGYTFGSGTRLTVV.

The chain joins TRBV7-9 to TRBJ1-1; D is uncertain. From germline, CDR1 is SEHNR and CDR2 FQNEAQ (reference sequence). V lost 1 base, J lost 5 bases, and 8 bases lay in between. The CDR3 loop spans 13 amino acids. The CDR3 protein is CASSLVEETEAFF. The CDR3 bases are TGTGCCAGCAGCTTAGTAGAGGAAACTGAAGCTTTCTTT.

This chain uses TRBV18 with TRBJ2-1, with TRBD1 as a possible D gene (6 bases). The CDR3 has 17 residues. Germline V gene lookup returns CDR1 KGHSH and CDR2 LQKENI. V shed 3 bases and J shed 0 bases, with 15 bases lying between them. CDR3 protein: CASSPRGGMSSYNEQFF. In DNA, the CDR3 is TGTGCCAGCTCACCCCGAGGGGGAATGAGCTCCTACAATGAGCAGTTCTTC.

The chain carries TRBV7-8 and TRBJ1-4; tentatively, D is TRBD1 (5 bases). The V end was cut by 3 bases, the J end by 5 bases, with 16 bases between. The germline V gene has CDR1 SGHVS and CDR2 FQNEAQ. This CDR3 region has 16 residues. The CDR3 spells CASSFRTGGLNEKLFF. CDR3 bases: TGTGCCAGCAGCTTTAGAACCGGGGGTCTAAATGAAAAACTGTTTTTT.

V gene TRBV5-5 combines with J gene TRBJ1-2; tentative D call: TRBD1 (6 bases). The V gene's germline CDR1 is SGHKS and CDR2 YYEKEE (reference sequence). Between the trimmed V and J ends, which lost 4 bases and 7 bases, there was a span of 17 bases. The CDR3 loop spans 14 amino acids. CDR3 nucleotides: TGTGCCAGCAGCCCATCAGCAGGGGCAGGTGGCTACACCTTC. Its translation: CASSPSAGAGGYTF. Supplemented by reference TRBV5-5 and TRBJ1-2, the full variable domain reads DAGVTQSPTHLIKTRGQQVTLRCSPISGHKSVSWYQQVLGQGPQFIFQYYEKEERGRGNFPDRFSARQFPNYSSELNVNALLLGDSALYLCASSPSAGAGGYTFGSGTRLTVV.

This clone was recorded at least ten times. The DNA is omitted, as the CDR3 cannot be located on it reliably, and the CDR3 follows TCRdb's listing. The V call is TRBV6-5, the J call TRBJ1-1; TRBD1, as called in the table, went unchecked against the DNA. Counting both end residues, the CDR3 totals 13 amino acids. Germline loops: CDR1 MNHEY, CDR2 SVGAGI. The CDR3 sequence: CASSTSPHKEAFF.

V gene TRBV5-1 combines with J gene TRBJ2-5; D possibly corresponds to TRBD2 (6 bases). CDR3 size: 15 residues. Trimming stripped 0 bases from V and 1 base from J, with 10 bases between. CDR1 SGHRS and CDR2 YFSETQ come from the germline V gene. The chain's CDR3 is CASSLGGLPQETQYF. The CDR3 nucleotides are TGCGCCAGCAGCTTGGGGGGACTGCCCCAAGAGACCCAGTACTTC.

V and J are TRBV5-1 and TRBJ1-4; D not certain. CDR1 is SGHRS and CDR2 is YFSETQ in the germline V gene. This CDR3 spans 17 amino acids. V was shortened by 0 bases and J by 0 bases, with 12 bases between the two germline ends. The CDR3 spells CASSLGHSRTTNEKLFF. For the CDR3, the DNA is TGCGCCAGCAGCTTGGGACACAGTAGGACAACTAATGAAAAACTGTTTTTT.

This clone was detected only a few times. The CDR3, as DNA: TGTGCCAGCAGCTTGGCCCCCGACGAGGGTAGCAATCAGCCCCAGCATTTT. Translation: CASSLAPDEGSNQPQHF. The chain uses TRBV5-5 and TRBJ1-5; D is uncertain. Per germline, CDR1 SGHKS and CDR2 YYEKEE (reference sequence). Trimming stripped 0 bases from V and 0 bases from J, with 13 bases between. The CDR3 has 17 amino acids.

The V gene is TRBV6-1, the J gene TRBJ1-3; D uncertain. Germline CDR1 and CDR2: MNHNS and SASEGT. This CDR3 comprises 14 residues. Trimming removed 11 bases at V and 2 bases at J, with 16 bases between. In DNA form, the CDR3 reads TGTGCCTTAGGGCGCCGGGGAACTGGAAACACCATATATTTT. Translating it yields CALGRRGTGNTIYF.